The 29 T cell receptor beta chains listed next were all sequenced from one sample in a study of blood T cell repertoires in COVID-19. TCRdb's copy holds only in-frame clones and misses some; the assay was immunoSEQ multiplex PCR. The repertoire has 90,000 or so clones, roughly 80% of them found once; the top ten carry around 25%. The sample comprised peripheral blood. The receptors come from an elderly man with active or convalescent COVID-19.

This clone showed up just a few times. The genes are TRBV5-8 and TRBJ1-1; the D gene is possibly TRBD1 (5 bases). Germline CDR1 is SGHTS and CDR2 is YDEGEE. Between the trimmed V and J ends, which lost 1 base and 4 bases, there was a span of 14 bases. The length of the CDR3 is 15 residues. The CDR3 is CASSLWEPGGTEAFF. Here the CDR3 DNA reads TGTGCCAGCAGCTTGTGGGAGCCGGGGGGCACTGAAGCTTTCTTT.

This rearrangement joins TRBV3-1 (or the pseudogene TRBV3-2) to TRBJ1-2; the D is unclear. The CDR3 is made up of 14 amino acids. Deletions cut 2 bases from V and 8 bases from J, with 15 bases between. Germline CDR1 is LGHDT and CDR2 is YNNKEL (reference sequence). DNA for the CDR3: TGTGCCAGCAGCCAATTCTCAGCGCCGCGGGGCTACACCTTC. Translated: CASSQFSAPRGYTF.

The genes are TRBV28 and TRBJ1-2; 8 bases are shared with TRBD1. This CDR3 has 13 amino acids. The V and J ends lost 4 bases and 5 bases, in that order; junction bases with no gene match: 3. Looked up from germline, CDR1 is MDHEN and CDR2 is SYDVKM. The CDR3 nucleotides read TGTGCCAGCAGTTCGGGACAGGATTATGGCTACACCTTC. This encodes CASSSGQDYGYTF.

The chain combines TRBV27 with TRBJ2-5; 7 bases fit TRBD2. V lost 8 bases to trimming and J lost 4 bases; unmatched junction nucleotides: 4. The CDR3 runs 12 residues. From germline, CDR1 is MNHEY and CDR2 SMNVEV (reference sequence). DNA of the CDR3: TGTGCCAGCGGGAGGGGCATAGAGACCCAGTACTTC. It yields the protein CASGRGIETQYF.

This chain connects TRBV5-1 to TRBJ2-7, with D possibly being TRBD1 (5 bases). CDR1 is SGHRS and CDR2 is YFSETQ in the germline V gene. The CDR3 spans 13 residues. Trimming removed 5 bases from V and 3 bases from J, with 12 bases in between. The CDR3 DNA sequence: TGCGCCAGCAGACCGCAGGGAAACTACGAGCAGTACTTC. It encodes CASRPQGNYEQYF.

This chain links TRBV30 with TRBJ1-4; tentative D call: TRBD1 (6 bases). Trimming took 0 bases from V and 1 from J, leaving 27 bases between them. The CDR3 is 21 residues long. The V gene's germline CDR1 is GTSNPN and CDR2 SVGIG (reference sequence). The CDR3 DNA follows: TGTGCCTGGAGTGTAGGCCGACTACTACTCCCCCAGGGGAAAACTAATGAAAAACTGTTTTTT. Its translation: CAWSVGRLLLPQGKTNEKLFF. Based on the CDR3 plus reference TRBV30 and TRBJ1-4, the full variable domain is SQTIHQWPATLVQPVGSPLSLECTVEGTSNPNLYWYRQAAGRGLQLLFYSVGIGQISSEVPQNLSASRPQDRQFILSSKKLLLSDSGFYLCAWSVGRLLLPQGKTNEKLFFGSGTQLSVL.

The genes are TRBV5-4 and TRBJ2-3; D is unresolved. The CDR3 runs to 14 residues. With 2 bases removed from V and 3 bases from J, the gap between germline ends came to 10 bases. Germline V CDR1 and CDR2: SGHNT, YYREEE (reference sequence). The CDR3, as DNA: TGTGCCAGCAGCTTTAGTAGCCAGACAGATACGCAGTATTTT. As protein: CASSFSSQTDTQYF.

V and J are TRBV7-8 and TRBJ1-5, with unresolved D. V was cut by 3 bases and J by 2 bases, with 20 bases left in between. There are 18 residues in the CDR3. Germline CDR1 SGHVS, CDR2 FQNEAQ. This CDR3 is CASSLVDLGGRGNQPQHF. CDR3 DNA sequence: TGTGCCAGCAGCTTGGTGGATTTAGGCGGGAGAGGCAATCAGCCCCAGCATTTT.

The rearrangement links TRBV28 to TRBJ2-3; no firm D call. The V end lost 4 bases, the J end lost 0 bases, and 11 bases lay between the germline ends. Per germline, CDR1 MDHEN and CDR2 SYDVKM. The CDR3 runs 15 residues. CDR3 sequence: CASSSAWASTDTQYF. DNA for the CDR3: TGTGCCAGCAGTTCGGCGTGGGCTAGCACAGATACGCAGTATTTT.

This clone was seen only a few times. In DNA, the CDR3 is TGTGCCAGCAGCGTAGAAGGGCAGGGGATCTATGGCTACACCTTC. Its protein is CASSVEGQGIYGYTF. J is TRBJ1-2 and V is TRBV9, with D possibly TRBD1 on 6 matching bases. V was shortened by 0 bases and J by 4 bases, with 13 bases between the two germline ends. Germline V CDR1 and CDR2: SGDLS, YYNGEE. The CDR3 totals 15 residues.

The chain carries TRBV29-1 and TRBJ2-2, with TRBD2 matching over 7 bases. CDR3 length: 14 residues. Per germline, CDR1 SQVTM and CDR2 ANQGSEA. V lost 7 bases and J lost 4; bases outside the gene matches: 9. In DNA, the CDR3 is TGCAGCGCCGAGCGGGGATGGGGCACCGGGGAGCTGTTTTTT. Encoded protein: CSAERGWGTGELFF.

This chain uses TRBV9 with TRBJ1-4, with TRBD1 matching over 9 bases. The germline V gene encodes CDR1 SGDLS and CDR2 YYNGEE. V lost 3 bases, J lost 8 bases, and 14 bases stayed unmatched. The CDR3 is 17 residues long. CDR3 sequence (DNA): TGTGCCAGCAGCGCGGGACAGGGATCCTCTCAGGGGGAAAAACTGTTTTTT. Translated, it gives CASSAGQGSSQGEKLFF.

V gene TRBV18 combines with J gene TRBJ2-5, with D maybe TRBD1 (5 bases). In germline, CDR1 is KGHSH, CDR2 LQKENI. The V gene lost 3 bases and the J gene lost 4 bases, with 15 bases spanning the gap. The CDR3 spans 15 residues. The CDR3 DNA is TGTGCCAGCTCACCTTTCGGACACTTTCTAGAGACCCAGTACTTC. Translated, it gives CASSPFGHFLETQYF.

V gene TRBV9 combines with J gene TRBJ2-7; 14 positions agree with TRBD2. The CDR3 loop spans 16 amino acids. Looked up from germline, CDR1 is SGDLS and CDR2 is YYNGEE. With 4 bases clipped from V and 10 bases from J, the junction kept 13 bases outside the gene matches. The DNA for the CDR3 is TGTGCCAGCAGCCCCGGGACTAGCGGGAGTGTTGCCCTTCAGTACTTC. Amino acid sequence: CASSPGTSGSVALQYF. Looking up the rest from reference TRBV9 and TRBJ2-7 gives the full variable domain: DSGVTQTPKHLITATGQRVTLRCSPRSGDLSVYWYQQSLDQGLQFLIQYYNGEERAKGNILERFSAQQFPDLHSELNLSSLELGDSALYFCASSPGTSGSVALQYFGPGTRLTVT.

The gene calls are TRBV5-1 and TRBJ2-7, with TRBD1 identical over 11 bases. Germline V gives CDR1 SGHRS, CDR2 YFSETQ. The CDR3 length is 18 residues. V shed 4 bases, J shed 2 bases, and the junction held 14 bases outside the gene matches. The CDR3 sequence is CASSRGTGGRGTPYEQYF. In DNA form, the CDR3 reads TGCGCCAGCAGCCGCGGGACAGGGGGTAGGGGGACTCCCTACGAGCAGTACTTC.

This clone appeared many times. V is TRBV2 and J is TRBJ1-1; D is unclear. Trimming pared 2 bases from V and 10 bases from J, leaving 11 bases between. This CDR3 has 12 residues. Germline V gives CDR1 SNHLY, CDR2 FYNNEI. In DNA form, the CDR3 reads TGTGCCAGCAGTGAACTGGGAGGTGCAGCTTTCTTT. Translating gives CASSELGGAAFF.

This rearrangement joins TRBV28 to TRBJ1-1; D call uncertain. Germline CDR1 reads MDHEN; CDR2 reads SYDVKM. V was shortened by 8 bases and J by 6 bases, with 16 bases between the two germline ends. This CDR3 is 13 amino acids long. Here the CDR3 DNA reads TGTGCCAGCGGGCGAGTGCAGGCCCCTGAAGCTTTCTTT. Protein: CASGRVQAPEAFF.

The CDR3 protein is CASSLAANRGTGELFF. The CDR3 DNA follows: TGTGCCAGCAGCTTAGCGGCCAACCGGGGCACCGGGGAGCTGTTTTTT. This chain uses TRBV7-6 with TRBJ2-2, with D perhaps matching TRBD2 (5 bases). CDR3 length: 16 amino acids. Trimming cost V 0 bases and J 4 bases, with 12 bases left between them. Germline CDR1 and CDR2: SGHVS and FNYEAQ.

The chain carries TRBV20-1 and TRBJ1-2, with D possibly being TRBD1 (6 bases). The germline CDR1 and CDR2 sequences are DFQATT and SNEGSKA (reference sequence). The CDR3 consists of 11 residues. The CDR3 loop is CRAGGAGGYTF. The CDR3 DNA reads as TGCAGGGCCGGGGGGGCAGGTGGCTACACCTTC.

CDR3 region: CASTRDRDSDEQFF. Written as DNA, the CDR3 is TGTGCCAGCACCCGGGACAGGGATAGCGATGAGCAGTTCTTC. The chain carries TRBV6-6 and TRBJ2-1, with 9 positions matching TRBD1. V gave up 7 bases and J gave up 8 bases; unmatched junction bases: 9. The CDR3 length is 14 residues. Germline-derived CDR1 and CDR2 are MNHNY and SVGAGI (reference sequence).

V is TRBV3-1 (or the pseudogene TRBV3-2) and J is TRBJ2-5; D is perhaps TRBD2 (6 bases). V gave up 4 bases and J gave up 2 bases, with 17 bases separating them. Germline V gene data show CDR1 as LGHDT and CDR2 as YNNKEL (reference sequence). The CDR3 sequence is 16 residues long. CDR3 sequence reads: CASSRGGGAGQETQYF. As DNA, the CDR3 is TGTGCCAGCAGCCGCGGAGGTGGGGCGGGGCAAGAGACCCAGTACTTC.

This sequence joins TRBV6-1 and TRBJ1-2; D remains ambiguous. Trimming stripped 1 base from V and 0 bases from J, with 6 bases between. Germline CDR1 reads MNHNS; CDR2 reads SASEGT. The CDR3 is made up of 14 amino acids. This CDR3 reads CASSEGSANYGYTF. The CDR3, as DNA: TGTGCCAGCAGTGAAGGTTCAGCTAACTATGGCTACACCTTC.

This clone has a single count. The rearrangement links TRBV7-2 to TRBJ1-6; 7 nucleotides agree with TRBD1. The CDR3 has 14 amino acids. Losses at the gene ends were 7 bases for V and 4 bases for J; bases not matched to a gene: 4. Germline CDR1 SGHTA, CDR2 FQGNSA. Here the CDR3 DNA reads TGTGCCAGCACCAAGGACAGGTATAATTCACCCCTCCACTTT. This codes for CASTKDRYNSPLHF.

V is TRBV29-1 and J is TRBJ2-6, with D possibly being TRBD1 (5 bases). Per the germline V gene, CDR1 is SQVTM and CDR2 is ANQGSEA. The length of the CDR3 is 13 residues. V was shortened by 7 bases and J by 0 bases, with 7 bases between the two germline ends. CDR3: CSADSSGANVLTF. In DNA, the CDR3 is TGCAGCGCTGACAGCTCTGGGGCCAACGTCCTGACTTTC.

The rearrangement links TRBV6-5 to TRBJ1-1; 7 nucleotides match TRBD1. The CDR3 covers 14 residues. The V and J ends lost 6 bases and 3 bases, in that order; junction bases with no gene match: 7. Germline CDR1 and CDR2: MNHEY and SVGAGI. CDR3 sequence: CASRPSGGYTEAFF. Written as DNA, the CDR3 is TGTGCCAGCAGACCATCAGGGGGTTACACTGAAGCTTTCTTT.

The chain combines TRBV5-1 with TRBJ2-2; D perhaps matches TRBD1 (6 bases). CDR1 is SGHRS, CDR2 YFSETQ, per germline. This CDR3 spans 15 amino acids. Trimming left V 0 bases short and J 5 bases short, with 11 bases between. Written as DNA, the CDR3 is TGCGCCAGCAGCTTGGGACAGGCGCAGACCGGGGAGCTGTTTTTT. Translating it yields CASSLGQAQTGELFF.

J is TRBJ1-2 and V is TRBV7-8, with 10 bases that match TRBD1. With V trimmed by 3 bases and J by 4 bases, 5 bases remained unmatched. The CDR3 runs 15 residues. Germline values: CDR1 SGHVS, CDR2 FQNEAQ. CDR3 DNA: TGTGCCAGCAGCTTGAGGACAGGGGGTCCCTATGGCTACACCTTC. Protein: CASSLRTGGPYGYTF.

The gene calls are TRBV12-3 or TRBV12-4 and TRBJ1-1, with TRBD1 identical over 8 bases. The CDR3 length is 12 residues. J lost 11 bases, V lost 1 base, and 3 bases had no gene match. CDR3 nucleotide sequence: TGTGCCAGCAGTTTAGGCAGGGGGCTTGCTTTCTTT. Translated: CASSLGRGLAFF.

The chain has TRBV7-2 and TRBJ2-7; perhaps TRBD2 as D (5 bases). V was clipped by 0 bases and J by 6 bases, with 9 bases between them. Germline CDR1 and CDR2: SGHTA and FQGNSA. The CDR3 is made up of 13 amino acids. CDR3 residues: CASSLADFREQYF. The CDR3 DNA follows: TGTGCCAGCAGCTTAGCGGACTTTCGCGAGCAGTACTTC.